The clone carrying this T cell receptor (beta chain) has a handful of counts. Its cognate antigen is unknown. Each patient came to thyroid surgery without any prior treatment (of any kind). The entry originates in a study of metastatic and nonmetastatic thyroid tumors. About the study: Comparison of repertoires was carried out across blood and tumor or nodule tissue from malignant and benign thyroid patients. Study-wide results and limits: The study reportedly found significantly higher TCR beta diversity in malignant thyroid tumors than benign nodules, in blood and tumor.

CDR1 and CDR2 from the germline V gene are MNHNS and SASEGT. This CDR3 has 12 residues. Trimming took 6 bases from V and 1 from J, leaving 7 bases between them. In the authors' methods: A distant-metastasis classifier for papillary thyroid cancer was built using CDR3 differences across clinicopathological groups. Through MiXCR, TCRdb re-clonotyped the PCR reads. The V and J calls were not made by the authors but by TCRdb's processing. This table holds fewer than 40,000 clones, 35% found once. The rearrangement uses TRBV6-1 and TRBJ2-7; D is uncertain. This receptor was taken from a female donor with papillary thyroid cancer or a benign thyroid nodule (not recorded which). Some clones in this sample may be carry-over from other donors' samples. Sequencing was done on a sample of tumor tissue. The DNA of the CDR3 is TGTGCCAGCAGGGCCGGATCCTACGAGCAGTACTTC. Translating it yields CASRAGSYEQYF.